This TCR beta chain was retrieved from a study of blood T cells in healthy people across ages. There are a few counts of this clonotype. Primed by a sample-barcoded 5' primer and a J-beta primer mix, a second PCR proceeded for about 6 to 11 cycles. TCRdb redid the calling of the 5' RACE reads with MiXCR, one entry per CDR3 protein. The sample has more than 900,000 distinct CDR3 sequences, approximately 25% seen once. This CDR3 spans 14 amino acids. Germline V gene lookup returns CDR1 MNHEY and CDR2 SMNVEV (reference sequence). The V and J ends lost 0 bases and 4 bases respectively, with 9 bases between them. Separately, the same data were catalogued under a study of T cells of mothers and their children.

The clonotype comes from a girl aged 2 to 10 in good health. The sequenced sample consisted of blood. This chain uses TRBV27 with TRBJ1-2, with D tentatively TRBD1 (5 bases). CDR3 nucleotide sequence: TGTGCCAGCAGTTTATCAAGGACAACCTATGGCTACACCTTC. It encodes CASSLSRTTYGYTF.